These 17 T cell receptor beta chains came from one sample sequenced in a study of beta chain features in type 1 diabetes. General observations from the study: Among all four CD4+ subsets, Type 1 diabetes patients had TCRB CDR3s that were moderately but significantly shorter.

All of the isolated RNA was reverse transcribed, so expressed TCRB transcripts were sequenced. TCRdb keeps only in-frame clones here, not all; method: immunoSEQ multiplex PCR. The sample lists more than 250,000 clones, 14% to 15% occurring once. These receptors' antigens are unknown. Sequences were obtained from naive CD4+ T cells from blood. The origin of the receptors is a man younger than 30 with type 1 diabetes.

The table lists this clone with a few counts. This sequence joins TRBV18 and TRBJ2-3; possibly TRBD1 for D (6 bases). Germline CDR1 is KGHSH and CDR2 is LQKENI. This CDR3 region has 18 residues. V dropped 3 bases and J dropped 2 bases, with 21 bases sitting between them. CDR3 sequence reads: CASSPFRQVRGATDTQYF. In DNA form, the CDR3 reads TGTGCCAGCTCACCCTTCCGACAGGTCCGTGGGGCCACAGATACGCAGTATTTT. Filled out from reference TRBV18 and TRBJ2-3, the complete variable domain reads NAGVMQNPRHLVRRRGQEARLRCSPMKGHSHVYWYRQLPEEGLKFMVYLQKENIIDESGMPKERFSAEFPKEGPSILRIQQVVRGDSAAYFCASSPFRQVRGATDTQYFGPGTRLTVL.

V gene TRBV14 combines with J gene TRBJ1-2; 10 bases match TRBD1. Trimming removed 2 bases from V and 4 bases from J; junction bases left unmatched: 7. Germline CDR1 and CDR2: SGHDN and FVKESK. The CDR3 extends over 16 amino acids. CDR3 sequence: CASSQNTGQGLYGYTF. The DNA for the CDR3 is TGTGCCAGCAGCCAAAATACGGGACAGGGGCTCTATGGCTACACCTTC.

The V and J genes are TRBV28 and TRBJ2-2; D might be TRBD1 (6 bases). This CDR3 region has 15 residues. Germline assignment: CDR1 MDHEN and CDR2 SYDVKM. V lost 5 bases to trimming and J lost 5 bases, with 15 bases between them. The CDR3 region is CASSQTTGYTGELFF. The CDR3 DNA is TGTGCCAGCAGTCAAACGACAGGATATACCGGGGAGCTGTTTTTT.

The chain has TRBV27 and TRBJ2-1; the D gene is possibly TRBD1 (9 bases). Between the trimmed V and J ends, which lost 7 bases and 4 bases, there was a span of 29 bases. In germline, CDR1 is MNHEY, CDR2 SMNVEV (reference sequence). The CDR3 is made up of 19 amino acids. CDR3 residues: CASTQTGQGGASGYNEQFF. The CDR3 DNA sequence: TGTGCCAGCACCCAGACGGGACAGGGTGGGGCTAGCGGGTACAATGAGCAGTTCTTC.

This clone turned up a few times. V is TRBV4-3 and J is TRBJ1-2, with 9 bases lining up with TRBD1. Trimming cost V 0 bases and J 4 bases; bases outside gene matches: 6. The CDR3 loop spans 16 amino acids. Germline CDR1 reads LGHNA; CDR2 reads YSLEER. CDR3: CASSQDLGTGFYGYTF. CDR3 sequence (DNA): TGCGCCAGCAGCCAAGATCTTGGGACAGGGTTCTATGGCTACACCTTC.

This clone came up a few times. The J gene is TRBJ1-6, the V gene TRBV6-5, with D perhaps matching TRBD1 (5 bases). Trimming pared 0 bases from V and 13 bases from J, leaving 13 bases between. The CDR3 has 14 residues. The germline gives CDR1 MNHEY, CDR2 SVGAGI. Here the CDR3 DNA reads TGTGCCAGCAGTTACTCGTGGGGGGTATGGCCCCTCCACTTT. This codes for CASSYSWGVWPLHF.

This clone was detected only a few times. The chain uses TRBV7-9 and TRBJ1-5; 7 bases align to TRBD1. The CDR3 consists of 14 residues. The V and J ends lost 5 bases and 5 bases, in that order; junction bases with no gene match: 6. Per germline, CDR1 SEHNR and CDR2 FQNEAQ (reference sequence). CDR3 sequence: CASSHRQGDQPQHF. The CDR3, as DNA: TGTGCCAGCAGCCACCGACAGGGCGATCAGCCCCAGCATTTT. Full variable domain (missing parts from reference TRBV7-9 and TRBJ1-5): DTGVSQNPRHKITKRGQNVTFRCDPISEHNRLYWYRQTLGQGPEFLTYFQNEAQLEKSRLLSDRFSAERPKGSFSTLEIQRTEQGDSAMYLCASSHRQGDQPQHFGDGTRLSIL.

This clone was seen a handful of times. J is TRBJ1-1 and V is TRBV5-1; 7 nucleotides agree with TRBD1. J was trimmed by 10 bases and V by 0 bases; bases with no gene match: 12. The CDR3 extends over 15 amino acids. The V gene's germline CDR1 is SGHRS and CDR2 YFSETQ. Here the CDR3 DNA reads TGCGCCAGCAGCTTGGATTTGGCAGGGGGTTTTTCAGCTTTCTTT. Protein sequence: CASSLDLAGGFSAFF.

The CDR3 coding sequence is TGTGCCAGCAGCTTATGGACAGGGGGCAATTCACCCCTCCACTTT. Its protein is CASSLWTGGNSPLHF. V usage is TRBV7-2 and J usage is TRBJ1-6; TRBD1 aligns across 11 bases. The CDR3 contains 15 residues. Germline lookup yields CDR1 SGHTA and CDR2 FQGNSA. V dropped 2 bases and J dropped 7; count of bases not matched to a gene: 1.

This clone occurred a few times. The chain joins TRBV9 to TRBJ2-1, with 15 bases aligning to TRBD2. Germline CDR1 is SGDLS and CDR2 is YYNGEE. The ends lost 4 bases at V and 4 bases at J; junction bases unmatched: 6. The CDR3 has 17 residues. The CDR3 bases are TGTGCCAGCAGCCTTAGGACTAGCGGGGGGGGATACAATGAGCAGTTCTTC. Translated: CASSLRTSGGGYNEQFF.

V and J are TRBV30 and TRBJ2-3; D ambiguous. Germline assignment: CDR1 GTSNPN and CDR2 SVGIG (reference sequence). Trimming shortened V by 2 bases and J by 6 bases, and 3 bases separated the two germline ends. The CDR3 is 10 amino acids. The CDR3 bases are TGTGCCTGGAGTCGGGATACGCAGTATTTT. It encodes CAWSRDTQYF.

This chain links TRBV30 with TRBJ1-4; TRBD1 matches at 7 bases. Germline values: CDR1 GTSNPN, CDR2 SVGIG (reference sequence). The CDR3 covers 15 residues. V gave up 2 bases and J gave up 5 bases; unmatched junction bases: 8. Here the CDR3 reads CAWSIPGQLNEKLFF. The DNA of the CDR3 is TGTGCCTGGAGTATACCGGGACAGTTAAATGAAAAACTGTTTTTT. Using reference TRBV30 and TRBJ1-4 for the parts outside the CDR3, the full variable domain is SQTIHQWPATLVQPVGSPLSLECTVEGTSNPNLYWYRQAAGRGLQLLFYSVGIGQISSEVPQNLSASRPQDRQFILSSKKLLLSDSGFYLCAWSIPGQLNEKLFFGSGTQLSVL.

V is TRBV5-6 and J is TRBJ1-2; no reliable D call. Trimming shortened V by 0 bases and J by 8 bases, and 17 bases separated the two germline ends. The CDR3 runs 15 residues. Per the germline V gene, CDR1 is SGHDT and CDR2 is YYEEEE. CDR3 DNA: TGTGCCAGCAGCTTGGCCCTCGGCGTGGGAGGCGGCTACACCTTC. Its protein product is CASSLALGVGGGYTF. The entire variable domain, with the rest obtained from reference TRBV5-6 and TRBJ1-2, is as follows: DAGVTQSPTHLIKTRGQQVTLRCSPKSGHDTVSWYQQALGQGPQFIFQYYEEEERQRGNFPDRFSGHQFPNYSSELNVNALLLGDSALYLCASSLALGVGGGYTFGSGTRLTVV.

The table lists this clone with a few counts. The chain uses TRBV6-1 and TRBJ2-7, with 7 bases fitting TRBD2. The CDR3 has 14 amino acids. Germline CDR1 and CDR2: MNHNS and SASEGT. The trim removed 3 bases at V and 7 bases at J, leaving 9 bases unmatched. CDR3 sequence: CASSETSHQQEQYF. The CDR3 DNA reads TGTGCCAGCAGTGAGACTAGCCATCAACAGGAGCAGTACTTC.

The genes are TRBV5-1 and TRBJ1-1, with D hard to call. The ends were cut back, 0 bases at V and 7 bases at J, with 13 bases in the middle. This CDR3 contains 14 residues. From germline, CDR1 is SGHRS and CDR2 YFSETQ. This chain's CDR3 is CASSLGVVRGEAFF. Here the CDR3 DNA reads TGCGCCAGCAGCTTGGGGGTCGTGCGGGGTGAAGCTTTCTTT.

This chain links TRBV27 with TRBJ2-4, with 9 bases lining up with TRBD1. J gave up 6 bases and V 6 bases, and 9 bases lay outside the gene matches. The CDR3 contains 15 residues. Germline loops: CDR1 MNHEY, CDR2 SMNVEV (reference sequence). The CDR3 region is CASSPKPGQGNIQYF. The CDR3 DNA reads as TGTGCCAGCAGCCCGAAACCGGGACAGGGAAACATTCAGTACTTC.

V usage is TRBV14 and J usage is TRBJ2-1; the match to TRBD2 covers 7 bases. The V segment lost 4 bases and the J segment 5 bases; nucleotides outside the gene matches: 8. Germline V lookup: CDR1 SGHDN, CDR2 FVKESK. This CDR3 has 15 amino acids. The CDR3 is CASSPRLAFHNEQFF. The CDR3 region has the DNA TGTGCCAGCAGCCCGCGACTAGCATTCCACAATGAGCAGTTCTTC. The variable domain in full, completed from reference TRBV14 and TRBJ2-1, reads EAGVTQFPSHSVIEKGQTVTLRCDPISGHDNLYWYRRVMGKEIKFLLHFVKESKQDESGMPNNRFLAERTGGTYSTLKVQPAELEDSGVYFCASSPRLAFHNEQFFGPGTRLTVL.